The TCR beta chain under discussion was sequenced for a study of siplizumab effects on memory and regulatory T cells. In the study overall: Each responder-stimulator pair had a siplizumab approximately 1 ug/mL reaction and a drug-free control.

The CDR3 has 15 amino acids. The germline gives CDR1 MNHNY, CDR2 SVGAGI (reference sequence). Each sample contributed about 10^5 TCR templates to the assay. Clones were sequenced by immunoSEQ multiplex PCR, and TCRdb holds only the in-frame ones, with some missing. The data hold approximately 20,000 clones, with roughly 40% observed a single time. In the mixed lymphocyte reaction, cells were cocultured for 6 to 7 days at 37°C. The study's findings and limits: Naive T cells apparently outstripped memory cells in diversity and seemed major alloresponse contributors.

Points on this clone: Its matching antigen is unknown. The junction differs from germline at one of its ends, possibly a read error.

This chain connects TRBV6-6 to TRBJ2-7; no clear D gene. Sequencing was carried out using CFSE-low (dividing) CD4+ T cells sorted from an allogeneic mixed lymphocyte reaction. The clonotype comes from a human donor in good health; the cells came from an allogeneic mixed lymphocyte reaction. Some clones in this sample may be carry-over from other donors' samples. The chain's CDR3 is CASSYSSRLAYEQYF. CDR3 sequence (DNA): TGTGCCAGCAGTTACTCGAGCCGTCTGGCCTATGAGCAGTACTTC.